This T cell receptor (beta chain) stems from a study of T cell responses to AZD1222 COVID-19 vaccine. V lost 6 bases and J lost 7; bases outside the gene matches: 2. This CDR3 region has 12 residues. Germline loops: CDR1 MNHEY, CDR2 SVGAGI. The assay was immunoSEQ multiplex PCR, and TCRdb's table has in-frame clones only and misses some. Here the sample spans roughly 140,000 clones, 75% to 90% being singletons. Overall study findings and caveats: Among the donors, most were white British and more were female, and clonal diversity was possibly underestimated. Across the whole spike, CD4 TCRs peaked at regions 160-218 and 743-854. Among AZD1222 vaccinees, only 5 to 7 were seropositive at baseline.

As concerns this clone: The antigen is undetermined.

This sequence joins TRBV6-5 and TRBJ2-4, with 8 bases matching TRBD1. Source: peripheral blood, taken on day 0 of MenACWY control vaccination. The clonotype was recovered from an adult in good health. The chain's CDR3 is CASSSGGNIQYF. CDR3 DNA sequence: TGTGCCAGCAGCTCAGGGGGCAACATTCAGTACTTC.